This T cell receptor (beta chain) comes out of a study of T cell repertoires in cytomegalovirus infection. At the level of the study: CMV infection plus the matching HLA type was flagged by public TCR beta signatures. Whole-study findings and limits: The ex vivo response was dominated by HLA-C-restricted CMV-specific TCR beta clonotypes.

Germline V gene data show CDR1 as MDHEN and CDR2 as SYDVKM. The CDR3 has 13 residues. V was cut by 8 bases and J by 1 base, with 8 bases left in between. The table lists this clonotype with many counts. Its antigen is undetermined. TCRdb ran MiXCR on the reads and lists one entry per CDR3 protein. Among about 130,000 distinct CDR3 sequences listed, 24% were seen once. This clonotype was sampled from a human donor in good health (CMV status not recorded). Some clones in this sample may be carry-over from other donors' samples. The source material was PBMCs, sequenced either directly or after in vitro stimulation (not recorded which). J is TRBJ2-2 and V is TRBV28; D gene uncertain. The CDR3 region has the DNA TGTGCCAGCGAGTGGAGGAACACCGGGGAGCTGTTTTTT. This sequence encodes CASEWRNTGELFF.